This TCR beta chain emerged from a study of blood T cell repertoires in COVID-19. Overall study context: From T cells, B-cell-depleted T cells, or PBMCs came the material, which was cDNA or gDNA.

Original data processing: Estimates of nucleated cell counts were drawn from the amplification of reference gene primers. Profiling relied on immunoSEQ multiplex PCR, and the TCRdb table lists in-frame clones only, not all of them. That table supplies the V and J calls and clone size; D and trimming were determined from the DNA. The table lists 160,000 or so clones, roughly nine tenths of them singletons. The CDR3 runs 12 residues. The germline V gene encodes CDR1 MDHEN and CDR2 SYDVKM. Trimming cost V 2 bases and J 8 bases, with 9 bases left between them. The sample consisted of peripheral blood. J is TRBJ1-2 and V is TRBV28; no reliable D call. The sequence was obtained from a woman aged 70-85 years with acute or convalescent COVID-19. In DNA, the CDR3 is TGTGCCAGCAGTTTAAGTCACAGCGGCTACACCTTC. Amino acid sequence: CASSLSHSGYTF.